This is a list of T cell receptor beta chains from one sample in a study of CD8 T cells in Susac syndrome. TCRdb used MiXCR to reprocess the immunoSEQ multiplex PCR reads, holding one entry per CDR3 protein. The sample includes 300,000 to 350,000 distinct CDR3 sequences, about 90% of them seen just once. Sequencing was performed on CD4+ T cells from PBMCs. The receptors derive from a human donor with multiple sclerosis. The CDR3 runs from the conserved cysteine through the conserved F or W. A D gene is named only where the DNA matches it firmly. Clone size is stated in some rows and not others, as once, few, many or a class when expanded.

j_gene: TRBJ1-2
abundance: .
d_gene: .
v_gene: TRBV7-8
CDR3nt: TGTGCCAGCAGCTTAGACCGGGTTGGCTACACCTTC
CDR3aa: CASSLDRVGYTF

j_gene: TRBJ2-5
abundance: .
d_gene: TRBD2
v_gene: TRBV9
CDR3nt: TGTGCCAGTAGCGGGACGAGCCAAGAGACCCAGTACTTC
CDR3aa: CASSGTSQETQYF

j_gene: TRBJ2-7
abundance: .
d_gene: .
v_gene: TRBV5-1
CDR3nt: TGCGCCAGCAGCTTCGGAGGCAGCAAACCTTACGAGCAGTACTTC
CDR3aa: CASSFGGSKPYEQYF

j_gene: TRBJ2-3
abundance: once
d_gene: .
v_gene: TRBV7-9
CDR3nt: TGTGCCAGCAGCTTAGCGAAAGATACGCAGTATTTT
CDR3aa: CASSLAKDTQYF

j_gene: TRBJ1-1
abundance: .
d_gene: .
v_gene: TRBV7-9
CDR3nt: TGTGCCAGCAGCTTCCAGGGAACTGAAGCTTTCTTT
CDR3aa: CASSFQGTEAFF

j_gene: TRBJ1-5
abundance: .
d_gene: .
v_gene: TRBV7-9
CDR3nt: TGTGCCAGCAGCTTAGGCCCGCAGGGCAGCTCCAATCAGCCCCAGCATTTT
CDR3aa: CASSLGPQGSSNQPQHF

j_gene: TRBJ1-1
abundance: .
d_gene: .
v_gene: TRBV20-1
CDR3nt: TGCAGTGCTGCGCCGAGCATGAACACTGAAGCTTTCTTT
CDR3aa: CSAAPSMNTEAFF

j_gene: TRBJ2-7
abundance: once
d_gene: TRBD1
v_gene: TRBV14
CDR3nt: TGTGCCAGCAGCCAAGGGGCAGGGGGCTGGTACGAGCAGTACTTC
CDR3aa: CASSQGAGGWYEQYF

j_gene: TRBJ2-7
abundance: .
d_gene: TRBD2
v_gene: TRBV20-1
CDR3nt: TGCAGTGCTAGGTCACTCCGACTAGCGGGAGCTTCACTCTCCTACGAGCAGTACTTC
CDR3aa: CSARSLRLAGASLSYEQYF

j_gene: TRBJ2-7
abundance: once
d_gene: TRBD1
v_gene: TRBV25-1
CDR3nt: TGTGCCAGCAGTAAACGACAGGGTAGGTCCTACGAGCAGTACTTC
CDR3aa: CASSKRQGRSYEQYF

j_gene: TRBJ1-2
abundance: few
d_gene: TRBD1
v_gene: TRBV2
CDR3nt: TGTGCCAGCAGGGGGACAGCCTCCTATGGCTACACCTTC
CDR3aa: CASRGTASYGYTF

j_gene: TRBJ2-3
abundance: .
d_gene: .
v_gene: TRBV18
CDR3nt: TGTGCCAGCTCACCACCGAGGAGCACAGATACGCAGTATTTT
CDR3aa: CASSPPRSTDTQYF

j_gene: TRBJ1-1
abundance: .
d_gene: .
v_gene: TRBV29-1
CDR3nt: TGCAGCGTTAACGTTTTTTCGAACACTGAAGCTTTCTTT
CDR3aa: CSVNVFSNTEAFF

j_gene: TRBJ2-5
abundance: once
d_gene: TRBD2
v_gene: TRBV7-7
CDR3nt: TGTGCTAGCAGCTTATGGCCCCGGACTAGCGGGGGTGGAGAGACCCAGTACTTC
CDR3aa: CASSLWPRTSGGGETQYF

j_gene: TRBJ2-1
abundance: .
d_gene: .
v_gene: TRBV10-3
CDR3nt: TGTGCCATCCTGGACTACCTGCTCAATGAGCAGTTCTTC
CDR3aa: CAILDYLLNEQFF

j_gene: TRBJ2-5
abundance: .
d_gene: .
v_gene: TRBV4-2
CDR3nt: TGTGCCAGCAGCCAAGCCCTCCAGCCTCCCCAAGAGACCCAGTACTTC
CDR3aa: CASSQALQPPQETQYF

j_gene: TRBJ1-5
abundance: .
d_gene: .
v_gene: TRBV20-1
CDR3nt: TGCAGTGCTACCATACAGAGCAATCAGCCCCAGCATTTT
CDR3aa: CSATIQSNQPQHF

j_gene: TRBJ2-5
abundance: .
d_gene: .
v_gene: TRBV18
CDR3nt: TGTGCCAGCTCACCGGGGCAGAAAGAGACCCAGTACTTC
CDR3aa: CASSPGQKETQYF

j_gene: TRBJ2-7
abundance: .
d_gene: TRBD1
v_gene: TRBV13
CDR3nt: TGTGCCAGCAGTTTAAGGGACAGGAGCTCCTACGAGCAGTACTTC
CDR3aa: CASSLRDRSSYEQYF

j_gene: TRBJ2-7
abundance: .
d_gene: TRBD2
v_gene: TRBV20-1
CDR3nt: TGCAGTGCGTCCCTGACTAGCGGGAGAACCATTGCCGCCGAGCAGTACTTC
CDR3aa: CSASLTSGRTIAAEQYF

j_gene: TRBJ1-4
abundance: .
d_gene: .
v_gene: TRBV19
CDR3nt: TGTGCCAGTAGTATGGTTGGCAGGAGAAATGAAAAACTGTTTTTT
CDR3aa: CASSMVGRRNEKLFF

j_gene: TRBJ2-7
abundance: .
d_gene: TRBD1
v_gene: TRBV12-3/TRBV12-4
CDR3nt: TGTGCCAGCAGCTTACTATCGCCCGGACAGGGAGGTGTCCAGTACTTC
CDR3aa: CASSLLSPGQGGVQYF

j_gene: TRBJ2-5
abundance: .
d_gene: .
v_gene: TRBV3-1
CDR3nt: TGTGCCAGCAGCCAAGAAGGGATCGAGACCCAGTACTTC
CDR3aa: CASSQEGIETQYF

j_gene: TRBJ2-1
abundance: .
d_gene: .
v_gene: TRBV7-3
CDR3nt: TGTGCCAGCAGCTTAAGCGCCGGGGACAATGAGCAGTTCTTC
CDR3aa: CASSLSAGDNEQFF

j_gene: TRBJ2-7
abundance: few
d_gene: TRBD1
v_gene: TRBV20-1
CDR3nt: TGCAGTGCTCGACAGGGTGCCTCCTACGAGCAGTACTTC
CDR3aa: CSARQGASYEQYF

j_gene: TRBJ1-1
abundance: .
d_gene: .
v_gene: TRBV12-3/TRBV12-4
CDR3nt: TGTGCCAGCAGGCCCACTCAAGGTCCCTGGAACACTGAAGCTTTCTTT
CDR3aa: CASRPTQGPWNTEAFF

j_gene: TRBJ2-4
abundance: .
d_gene: .
v_gene: TRBV29-1
CDR3nt: TGCAGCGGCCTCCAAACAGGGAAGGACATTCAGTACTTC
CDR3aa: CSGLQTGKDIQYF

j_gene: TRBJ2-7
abundance: .
d_gene: .
v_gene: TRBV3-1
CDR3nt: TGTGCCAGCAGCCAAGGACTGAGGCTCGGGCAGTACTTC
CDR3aa: CASSQGLRLGQYF

j_gene: TRBJ1-4
abundance: once
d_gene: .
v_gene: TRBV5-1
CDR3nt: TGCGCCAGCAGCTTGGCCACCGGGGTGCAAGAAAAACTGTTTTTT
CDR3aa: CASSLATGVQEKLFF

j_gene: TRBJ2-7
abundance: .
d_gene: .
v_gene: TRBV20-1
CDR3nt: TGCAGTGCCATGGGGGACAAACTACACGAGCAGTACTTC
CDR3aa: CSAMGDKLHEQYF

j_gene: TRBJ1-6
abundance: .
d_gene: .
v_gene: TRBV2
CDR3nt: TGTGCCAGCGAGGGACTGAGAAATTCACCCCTCCACTTT
CDR3aa: CASEGLRNSPLHF

j_gene: TRBJ2-5
abundance: .
d_gene: .
v_gene: TRBV7-3
CDR3nt: TGTGCCAGCAGCCAAGGGGGCGGGAAAGAGACCCAGTACTTC
CDR3aa: CASSQGGGKETQYF

j_gene: TRBJ2-5
abundance: few
d_gene: TRBD1
v_gene: TRBV6-1
CDR3nt: TGTGCCAGCAATAGACAGGGGAAAGAGACCCAGTACTTC
CDR3aa: CASNRQGKETQYF

j_gene: TRBJ2-5
abundance: .
d_gene: .
v_gene: TRBV7-2
CDR3nt: TGTGCCAGCAGCTTGGAGCCTGGGGGGACCCAGTACTTC
CDR3aa: CASSLEPGGTQYF

j_gene: TRBJ2-5
abundance: few
d_gene: .
v_gene: TRBV7-9
CDR3nt: TGTGCCAGCAGCTTCCTGGGTGGAGAGACCCAGTACTTC
CDR3aa: CASSFLGGETQYF

j_gene: TRBJ2-3
abundance: .
d_gene: .
v_gene: TRBV7-3
CDR3nt: TGTGCCAGCAGCTTACAGCCAACTCCTAGCACAGATACGCAGTATTTT
CDR3aa: CASSLQPTPSTDTQYF

j_gene: TRBJ2-2
abundance: few
d_gene: TRBD1
v_gene: TRBV5-1
CDR3nt: TGCGCCAGCAGCTTGGGGCAGGGGGCGAACACCGGGGAGCTGTTTTTT
CDR3aa: CASSLGQGANTGELFF

j_gene: TRBJ1-3
abundance: .
d_gene: .
v_gene: TRBV4-2
CDR3nt: TGTGCCAGCAGCCATTCCTACTCGGGAACCCCCTCTGGAAACACCATATATTTT
CDR3aa: CASSHSYSGTPSGNTIYF

j_gene: TRBJ2-1
abundance: .
d_gene: TRBD2
v_gene: TRBV7-9
CDR3nt: TGTGCCAGCAGCTTAGGACTAGCGGATGAGCAGTTCTTC
CDR3aa: CASSLGLADEQFF

j_gene: TRBJ2-2
abundance: .
d_gene: TRBD1
v_gene: TRBV29-1
CDR3nt: TGCAGCGCTATTATCAACAGGGGAGCACCCCGTAACACCGGGGAGCTGTTTTTT
CDR3aa: CSAIINRGAPRNTGELFF

j_gene: TRBJ2-6
abundance: .
d_gene: .
v_gene: TRBV5-4
CDR3nt: TGTGCCAGCAGGACGGGTGGGGCCAACGTCCTGACTTTC
CDR3aa: CASRTGGANVLTF

j_gene: TRBJ2-7
abundance: few
d_gene: .
v_gene: TRBV6-1
CDR3nt: TGTGCCAGCAGTGAGACTCATAACTACGAGCAGTACTTC
CDR3aa: CASSETHNYEQYF

j_gene: TRBJ1-2
abundance: .
d_gene: TRBD1
v_gene: TRBV30
CDR3nt: TGTGCCTGGAGTGGGACAGGGGGCAGCCGGACCTTC
CDR3aa: CAWSGTGGSRTF

j_gene: TRBJ2-7
abundance: .
d_gene: .
v_gene: TRBV7-9
CDR3nt: TGTGCCAGCAGCTTAGGATGGGGGCGGGAGTCCTACGAGCAGTACTTC
CDR3aa: CASSLGWGRESYEQYF

j_gene: TRBJ1-1
abundance: .
d_gene: .
v_gene: TRBV7-9
CDR3nt: TGTGCCAGCAGCCGAGAGGGTAGCGAAGCTTTCTTT
CDR3aa: CASSREGSEAFF

j_gene: TRBJ1-1
abundance: .
d_gene: .
v_gene: TRBV5-6
CDR3nt: TGTGCCAGCAGCCTAACAGGGTCCTCAATGAACACTGAAGCTTTCTTT
CDR3aa: CASSLTGSSMNTEAFF

j_gene: TRBJ2-5
abundance: .
d_gene: .
v_gene: TRBV3-1
CDR3nt: TGTGCCAGCAGCCAAGTCCTGTATGAGACCCAGTACTTC
CDR3aa: CASSQVLYETQYF

j_gene: TRBJ2-7
abundance: .
d_gene: TRBD2
v_gene: TRBV5-1
CDR3nt: TGCGCCAGCAGCACGGGACTAGGGGTCCACGAGCAGTACTTC
CDR3aa: CASSTGLGVHEQYF

j_gene: TRBJ2-2
abundance: .
d_gene: TRBD1
v_gene: TRBV30
CDR3nt: TGTGCCTGGATGGGGATCCCCGGACAGGGGGGAACCGGGGAGCTGTTTTTT
CDR3aa: CAWMGIPGQGGTGELFF

j_gene: TRBJ2-1
abundance: once
d_gene: TRBD2
v_gene: TRBV30
CDR3nt: TGTGCCTGGAATGCGGGGGTCGGGAATGAGCAGTTCTTC
CDR3aa: CAWNAGVGNEQFF

j_gene: TRBJ2-3
abundance: .
d_gene: TRBD2
v_gene: TRBV2
CDR3nt: TGTGCCAGCGGACTAGCGGGAGATGTTACGCAGTATTTT
CDR3aa: CASGLAGDVTQYF

j_gene: TRBJ2-2
abundance: once
d_gene: .
v_gene: TRBV20-1
CDR3nt: TGCAGTGCTAGGTTGGGCGGGCTAAGGAACACCGGGGAGCTGTTTTTT
CDR3aa: CSARLGGLRNTGELFF

j_gene: TRBJ1-4
abundance: .
d_gene: TRBD1
v_gene: TRBV2
CDR3nt: TGTGCCAGCAGTCGGACAGGGGCTGTAAGTGAAAAACTGTTTTTT
CDR3aa: CASSRTGAVSEKLFF

j_gene: TRBJ2-4
abundance: once
d_gene: .
v_gene: TRBV5-6
CDR3nt: TGTGCCAGCAGCGTCGGAGGGGGCACGGGGGTAAACATTCAGTACTTC
CDR3aa: CASSVGGGTGVNIQYF

j_gene: TRBJ1-1
abundance: .
d_gene: .
v_gene: TRBV5-1
CDR3nt: TGCGCCAGCAGCTTGGGAGATGGGCAGCGCACTGAAGCTTTCTTT
CDR3aa: CASSLGDGQRTEAFF

j_gene: TRBJ2-7
abundance: few
d_gene: .
v_gene: TRBV20-1
CDR3nt: TGCAGTGCTAGAGACAGGGGCCTCTCCTACGAGCAGTACTTC
CDR3aa: CSARDRGLSYEQYF

j_gene: TRBJ2-1
abundance: .
d_gene: TRBD2
v_gene: TRBV2
CDR3nt: TGTGCCAGCAAACTACTAGCGGCCCTAGGCGAGCAGTTCTTC
CDR3aa: CASKLLAALGEQFF